This TCR beta chain emerged from a study of T cells after yellow fever vaccination. This clonotype was seen a handful of times. This CDR3 has 14 residues. V lost 0 bases, J lost 3 bases, and 7 bases lay in between. In germline, CDR1 is SGHVS, CDR2 FNYEAQ. UMIs and a universal primer site were added when TCR cDNA was made by 5'RACE template switching. One entry per CDR3 protein results from TCRdb running MiXCR on the 5' RACE reads. The sample contains over 200,000 distinct CDR3 sequences, 6.7% of which appear only once. V is TRBV7-6 and J is TRBJ2-3, with D hard to call. The source was CD4+ T cells sorted from PBMCs, collected on the day of the yellow fever booster vaccination. The clonotype comes from a man aged 25-45 years who received the YFV17D yellow fever vaccine. The CDR3 nucleotides are TGTGCCAGCAGCTTAGCGTTGAGGACAGATACGCAGTATTTT. Its translation is CASSLALRTDTQYF.